Sequencing of this T cell receptor beta chain was carried out in a study of patients and donors after allogeneic stem cell transplantation. This clonotype was picked up a small number of times. Trimming took off 2 bases at V and 0 bases at J, with 11 bases between the two ends. Germline V CDR1 and CDR2: DFQATT, SNEGSKA (reference sequence). The CDR3 consists of 15 residues. TCRdb independently ran MiXCR on the RT-PCR reads; one entry per CDR3 protein. The data show hundreds of thousands of distinct CDR3 sequences, 16% seen once. This sequence joins TRBV20-1 and TRBJ2-1; D remains unclear. The receptor comes from a human donor who was either an allogeneic HSCT recipient or a stem cell or donor lymphocyte infusion donor (not recorded which). It is not recorded whose cells these are; they may come from a transplant donor. Sequenced: blood, either unsorted or a sorted T cell fraction (not recorded which). The CDR3 sequence: CSARRTPSSYNEQFF. The CDR3 coding sequence is TGCAGTGCTAGACGTACTCCGAGCTCCTACAATGAGCAGTTCTTC.